The next 18 T cell receptor beta chains were all read from a single sample in a study of blood T cell repertoires in COVID-19. Assay used: immunoSEQ multiplex PCR; TCRdb lists only in-frame clones, some missing. In the table there are about 180,000 clones, roughly 87% of which are singletons. Sequencing was performed on peripheral blood. The receptor set was obtained from a woman aged 65 to 85 with acute or convalescent COVID-19.

The chain recombines TRBV5-1 with TRBJ2-1; D unclear. The CDR3 extends over 16 amino acids. V was clipped by 0 bases and J by 2 bases, with 12 bases between them. Germline V gene data show CDR1 as SGHRS and CDR2 as YFSETQ. The CDR3 nucleotides are TGCGCCAGCAGCTTGGACCTAGGATCTCCCTACAATGAGCAGTTCTTC. Translating gives CASSLDLGSPYNEQFF.

V gene TRBV21-1 combines with J gene TRBJ2-1; TRBD2 was called by the table and not checked on the DNA. TRBV21-1 is noted as a pseudogene. CDR3 length: 16 residues. DNA of the CDR3: TGTGCCAGCAGCAAGAGGAGCGGGGGCCACTACAATGAGCAGTTCTTC. It is translated as CASSKRSGGHYNEQFF.

The rearrangement joins TRBV6-6 to TRBJ2-3; perhaps TRBD1 as D (6 bases). V gave up 4 bases and J gave up 0 bases, with 11 bases separating them. Germline CDR1 MNHNY, CDR2 SVGAGI (reference sequence). The CDR3 runs to 15 residues. The CDR3 DNA is TGTGCCAGCAGTTCCAGGGGTAGGAGCACAGATACGCAGTATTTT. Residues: CASSSRGRSTDTQYF.

The rearrangement uses TRBV30 and TRBJ1-4; D unresolved. The CDR3 covers 13 residues. Germline CDR1 and CDR2: GTSNPN and SVGIG (reference sequence). V lost 1 base to trimming and J lost 6 bases, with 9 bases between them. CDR3 region: CAWSAIVDEKLFF. Here the CDR3 DNA reads TGTGCCTGGAGTGCCATAGTTGATGAAAAACTGTTTTTT. Together with reference TRBV30 and TRBJ1-4, the CDR3 gives the full variable domain: SQTIHQWPATLVQPVGSPLSLECTVEGTSNPNLYWYRQAAGRGLQLLFYSVGIGQISSEVPQNLSASRPQDRQFILSSKKLLLSDSGFYLCAWSAIVDEKLFFGSGTQLSVL.

The V gene is TRBV11-2, the J gene TRBJ1-1, with 7 bases fitting TRBD1. J gave up 1 base and V 5 bases, and 1 base lay outside the gene matches. In germline, CDR1 is SGHAT, CDR2 FQNNGV. The CDR3 has 13 amino acids. This CDR3 is CASSRDRNTEAFF. CDR3 in DNA: TGTGCCAGCAGCCGGGACAGGAACACTGAAGCTTTCTTT.

The chain is built from TRBV20-1 and TRBJ2-3; 10 nucleotides line up with TRBD2. The V gene's germline CDR1 is DFQATT and CDR2 SNEGSKA (reference sequence). After removal of 3 bases from V and 3 bases from J, the junction contained 3 bases not matched to a gene. The CDR3 has 14 residues. CDR3 coding DNA: TGCAGTGCTAGTGCTAGCGGGAGAACAGATACGCAGTATTTT. It encodes CSASASGRTDTQYF.

The rearrangement joins TRBV12-1 to TRBJ2-3; the table gives TRBD2 as D, unverified against the DNA. TRBV12-1 is tagged as a pseudogene. The CDR3 sequence is 17 residues long. CDR3 in amino acids: CASSLHRCSGPANTQYF. For the CDR3, the DNA is TGTGCCAGCAGCCTACACCGTTGTAGCGGGCCTGCCAATACGCAGTATTTT.

The gene calls are TRBV3-1 (or the pseudogene TRBV3-2) and TRBJ2-7; D ambiguous. Germline values: CDR1 LGHDT, CDR2 YNNKEL (reference sequence). Trimming shortened V by 0 bases and J by 3 bases, and 9 bases separated the two germline ends. The CDR3 contains 14 residues. The CDR3: CASSQDATDYEQYF. CDR3 DNA: TGTGCCAGCAGCCAAGACGCTACCGACTACGAGCAGTACTTC.

This clone has only one observation. The V and J genes are TRBV21-1 and TRBJ1-5; the table's D call, TRBD1, was not checked against the DNA. TRBV21-1 is annotated as a pseudogene. The CDR3 is 16 residues long. CDR3 residues: CASSKAVGTGPQPQHF. The CDR3 bases are TGTGCCAGCAGCAAAGCGGTAGGGACAGGGCCCCAGCCCCAGCATTTT.

This chain links TRBV7-3 with TRBJ1-6; D possibly corresponds to TRBD1 (6 bases). Between the trimmed V and J ends, which lost 8 bases and 5 bases, there was a span of 37 bases. This CDR3 is 22 amino acids long. Germline CDR1 SGHTA, CDR2 FQGTGA. Written as DNA, the CDR3 is TGTGCCAGCGCAAAAAGACTTCAAAACAGGGCCGAAGGGCTTACCGATAATTCACCCCTCCACTTT. Protein sequence: CASAKRLQNRAEGLTDNSPLHF.

This clone was observed a handful of times. V usage is TRBV4-3 and J usage is TRBJ1-2, with D unclear. Per the germline V gene, CDR1 is LGHNA and CDR2 is YSLEER. The V gene lost 1 base and the J gene lost 5 bases, with 14 bases spanning the gap. The CDR3 covers 15 residues. The CDR3 sequence: CASSQGYTTIYGYTF. The CDR3, as DNA: TGCGCCAGCAGCCAAGGGTACACTACTATTTATGGCTACACCTTC.

The chain joins TRBV6-5 to TRBJ1-1; no definite D call. This CDR3 region has 13 residues. V dropped 2 bases and J dropped 4 bases, with 8 bases sitting between them. Germline V gives CDR1 MNHEY, CDR2 SVGAGI. For the CDR3, the DNA is TGTGCCAGCAGTTACGGGGAGACCACTGAAGCTTTCTTT. Encoded protein: CASSYGETTEAFF.

The rearrangement joins TRBV6-5 to TRBJ1-3; TRBD1 is a possible D gene (5 bases). The germline CDR1 and CDR2 sequences are MNHEY and SVGAGI. The germline V and J ends were trimmed by 6 bases and 0 bases, with 9 bases remaining between them. The CDR3 covers 14 residues. In nucleotides, the CDR3 is TGTGCCAGCAGGCAGGGCCTCTCTGGAAACACCATATATTTT. Amino acids: CASRQGLSGNTIYF.

The CDR3 DNA reads as TGTGCCAGCTCACCCCGGTCAGGGGGCGCGAACACCGGGGAGCTGTTTTTT. Its translation is CASSPRSGGANTGELFF. V and J are TRBV18 and TRBJ2-2, with TRBD1 matching over 8 bases. With 3 bases clipped from V and 0 bases from J, the junction kept 6 bases outside the gene matches. The CDR3 covers 17 residues. Looked up from germline, CDR1 is KGHSH and CDR2 is LQKENI.

The V and J genes are TRBV2 and TRBJ1-5; 10 bases line up with TRBD1. This CDR3 comprises 15 residues. V gave up 4 bases and J gave up 6 bases; unmatched junction bases: 6. Germline assignment: CDR1 SNHLY and CDR2 FYNNEI. CDR3 residues: CASSVRQGARQPQHF. CDR3 bases: TGTGCCAGCAGTGTGCGACAGGGGGCTCGTCAGCCCCAGCATTTT.

The V gene is TRBV27, the J gene TRBJ1-6; a weak D match, TRBD1 (6 bases). The CDR3 sequence is 15 residues long. Trimming cost V 6 bases and J 6 bases, with 15 bases left between them. CDR1 is MNHEY and CDR2 is SMNVEV in the germline V gene (reference sequence). CDR3 coding DNA: TGTGCCAGCAGCCTCCAGACAGGCCTTAATTCACCCCTCCACTTT. Translated: CASSLQTGLNSPLHF.

This chain's CDR3 is CASSPTSGRFEEQYF. For the CDR3, the DNA is TGTGCCAGCAGCCCGACTAGCGGGAGGTTCGAAGAGCAGTACTTC. V is TRBV3-1 (or the pseudogene TRBV3-2) and J is TRBJ2-7; 13 bases line up with TRBD2. J lost 7 bases, V lost 4 bases, and 7 bases had no gene match. Looked up from germline, CDR1 is LGHDT and CDR2 is YNNKEL (reference sequence). This CDR3 has 15 residues.

V gene TRBV5-1 combines with J gene TRBJ1-4; TRBD1 matches at 8 bases. This CDR3 spans 15 amino acids. Germline V gene lookup returns CDR1 SGHRS and CDR2 YFSETQ. The trim removed 0 bases at V and 4 bases at J, leaving 2 bases unmatched. CDR3 in DNA: TGCGCCAGCAGCTTGGCCGGACAGGGTAATGAAAAACTGTTTTTT. Protein sequence: CASSLAGQGNEKLFF.